The 19 T cell receptor beta chains presented below share a single source sample, sequenced in a study of blood T cells in healthy people across ages. Primers used in a second PCR of about 6 to 11 cycles were a sample-barcoded 5' primer and a J-beta primer mix. TCRdb recomputed calls from the 5' RACE reads with MiXCR, one row per CDR3 protein. The sample holds around 1,800,000 distinct CDR3 sequences, about two fifths seen once. Material for sequencing was blood. The receptors here all came from a human donor in good health.

This clonotype was counted a few times. The chain uses TRBV6-1 and TRBJ2-5, with TRBD1 identical over 7 bases. Trimming at V came to 2 bases and at J to 5 bases, leaving 5 bases not matched to a gene. The length of the CDR3 is 14 residues. Looked up from germline, CDR1 is MNHNS and CDR2 is SASEGT. The CDR3 spells CASSEQGVRETQYF. The CDR3 DNA reads as TGTGCCAGCAGTGAACAGGGGGTGCGTGAGACCCAGTACTTC.

The chain employs TRBV6-6 and TRBJ2-1; 8 nucleotides align to TRBD2. V dropped 0 bases and J dropped 8; count of bases not matched to a gene: 3. The CDR3 loop spans 14 amino acids. Germline V gene sequence: CDR1 MNHNY, CDR2 SVGAGI (reference sequence). CDR3 sequence (DNA): TGTGCCAGCAGTTACTCGAAGACTAGCGATGAGCAGTTCTTC. It codes for CASSYSKTSDEQFF.

This clonotype was seen only a few times. The V call is TRBV4-3, the J call TRBJ1-2, with unresolved D. This CDR3 contains 13 residues. The V end was cut by 0 bases, the J end by 5 bases, with 7 bases between. CDR1 is LGHNA, CDR2 YSLEER, per germline. CDR3 residues: CASSQEESYGYTF. CDR3 DNA sequence: TGCGCCAGCAGCCAAGAAGAAAGTTATGGCTACACCTTC.

The chain links TRBV20-1 to TRBJ2-1; D assignment may be TRBD1 or TRBD2 (6 bases each). The CDR3 spans 16 residues. Trimming took 0 bases from V and 3 from J, leaving 15 bases between them. Germline loops: CDR1 DFQATT, CDR2 SNEGSKA (reference sequence). The CDR3 is CSARDLRGRGYNEQFF. CDR3 in DNA: TGCAGTGCTAGAGACCTACGGGGGCGGGGCTACAATGAGCAGTTCTTC.

The chain uses TRBV2 and TRBJ2-3; no clear D. The CDR3 contains 12 residues. Trimming cost V 6 bases and J 6 bases, with 10 bases left between them. The germline gives CDR1 SNHLY, CDR2 FYNNEI. The CDR3 bases are TGTGCCAGCAGGGTCGTACCGGATACGCAGTATTTT. It is translated as CASRVVPDTQYF.

There are a few counts of this clonotype. The chain combines TRBV7-7 with TRBJ2-5; 11 positions match TRBD1. The CDR3 is made up of 16 amino acids. V lost 5 bases and J lost 4; bases outside the gene matches: 9. Germline values: CDR1 SSHAT, CDR2 FNYEAQ (reference sequence). This CDR3 reads CASSLNLGQGGETQYF. For the CDR3, the DNA is TGTGCCAGCAGCCTCAACCTGGGACAGGGGGGAGAGACCCAGTACTTC.

This rearrangement joins TRBV4-3 to TRBJ1-1, with a tentative D call TRBD1 (6 bases). The CDR3 has 15 amino acids. The germline CDR1 and CDR2 sequences are LGHNA and YSLEER. Trimming left V 0 bases short and J 7 bases short, with 15 bases between. The CDR3 nucleotides are TGCGCCAGCAGCCAAGATCGAGGCAGGGGCGGTGAAGCTTTCTTT. Residues: CASSQDRGRGGEAFF.

This chain joins TRBV25-1 and TRBJ2-2; D is possibly TRBD1 or TRBD2 (6 bases each). The CDR3 consists of 15 residues. The germline V gene encodes CDR1 MGHDK and CDR2 SYGVNS. V was clipped by 7 bases and J by 8 bases, with 20 bases between them. This CDR3 reads CASNPLWGAPGELFF. In DNA form, the CDR3 reads TGTGCCAGCAATCCCTTGTGGGGGGCGCCAGGGGAGCTGTTTTTT.

This clonotype was detected only a few times. The chain employs TRBV29-1 and TRBJ1-2; TRBD1 is a possible D gene (5 bases). Trimming took off 2 bases at V and 6 bases at J, with 13 bases between the two ends. The CDR3 loop spans 13 amino acids. Germline loops: CDR1 SQVTM, CDR2 ANQGSEA. In DNA form, the CDR3 reads TGCAGCGTTGAACTTCGTTCAGGGAATGGCTACACCTTC. Residues: CSVELRSGNGYTF.

The chain is built from TRBV12-5 and TRBJ2-1; D not resolved. V was clipped by 9 bases and J by 6 bases, with 21 bases between them. This CDR3 is 15 amino acids long. The V gene's germline CDR1 is LGHNT and CDR2 FRNRAP. CDR3 residues: CASFLMAIGFNEQFF. CDR3 nucleotides: TGTGCTAGCTTCCTCATGGCAATTGGATTCAATGAGCAGTTCTTC.

This clonotype appeared a few times. The chain recombines TRBV28 with TRBJ2-7, with TRBD2 as a possible D gene (6 bases). The germline CDR1 and CDR2 sequences are MDHEN and SYDVKM. The V and J ends lost 5 bases and 0 bases respectively, with 11 bases between them. The CDR3 is 14 amino acids. The DNA for the CDR3 is TGTGCCAGCAGTCGCGGGGTTCGCTCCTACGAGCAGTACTTC. This encodes CASSRGVRSYEQYF.

J is TRBJ2-3 and V is TRBV20-1; 7 positions match TRBD2. This CDR3 comprises 16 residues. CDR1 and CDR2 (germline): DFQATT, SNEGSKA (reference sequence). Germline trimming cut 5 bases from V and 1 base from J; bases unmatched to any gene: 12. The CDR3 DNA sequence: TGCAGTGCTGCTTGGAGCGGGGATTATGGCACAGATACGCAGTATTTT. Its protein product is CSAAWSGDYGTDTQYF.

The chain links TRBV7-9 to TRBJ1-2; 7 bases align to TRBD1. CDR3 length: 15 amino acids. Per germline, CDR1 SEHNR and CDR2 FQNEAQ (reference sequence). With 1 base clipped from V and 4 bases from J, the junction kept 6 bases outside the gene matches. The chain's CDR3 is CASSLGRTGFYGYTF. In nucleotides, the CDR3 is TGTGCCAGCAGCTTAGGCCGGACAGGCTTCTATGGCTACACCTTC.

The V call is TRBV10-3, the J call TRBJ2-7; 9 bases line up with TRBD1. The CDR3 has 14 residues. J was trimmed by 2 bases and V by 6 bases; bases with no gene match: 5. Per the germline V gene, CDR1 is ENHRY and CDR2 is SYGVKD. CDR3 region: CAIRTGTGPYEQYF. The CDR3 bases are TGTGCCATCAGAACCGGGACAGGGCCCTACGAGCAGTACTTC.

V usage is TRBV11-2 and J usage is TRBJ1-2, with D possibly matching TRBD1 (5 bases). Trimming stripped 5 bases from V and 3 bases from J, with 16 bases between. CDR3 length: 15 residues. Germline values: CDR1 SGHAT, CDR2 FQNNGV. The CDR3 region has the DNA TGTGCCAGCAGCCCATCGCGACAGACCTACTATGGCTACACCTTC. The encoded protein is CASSPSRQTYYGYTF.

There are a few counts of this clonotype. The chain recombines TRBV6-6 with TRBJ1-1, with D perhaps TRBD1 (5 bases). This CDR3 is built from 15 residues. The germline V and J ends were trimmed by 4 bases and 3 bases, with 15 bases remaining between them. Germline CDR1 is MNHNY and CDR2 is SVGAGI (reference sequence). For the CDR3, the DNA is TGTGCCAGCAGTTCTACGGGGGGGAGGTACACTGAAGCTTTCTTT. It specifies CASSSTGGRYTEAFF.

This chain links TRBV9 with TRBJ1-2; D is uncertain. The V end lost 3 bases, the J end lost 3 bases, and 18 bases lay between the germline ends. This CDR3 is 16 amino acids long. Germline V lookup: CDR1 SGDLS, CDR2 YYNGEE. The chain's CDR3 is CASSASRALNDYGYTF. CDR3 nucleotides: TGTGCCAGCAGCGCGAGCCGGGCTCTAAACGACTATGGCTACACCTTC.

The rearrangement joins TRBV2 to TRBJ1-2; possibly TRBD1 for D (5 bases). This CDR3 region has 13 residues. CDR1 SNHLY and CDR2 FYNNEI come from the germline V gene. V lost 2 bases and J 9 bases, leaving 13 bases between the germline ends. The DNA of the CDR3 is TGTGCCAGCAGTGAATGGCAGGGTCTCCGCTACACCTTC. This gives the protein CASSEWQGLRYTF.

The chain carries TRBV20-1 and TRBJ2-7; D perhaps matches TRBD2 (6 bases). This CDR3 comprises 15 residues. The V and J ends lost 2 bases and 0 bases respectively, with 14 bases between them. Germline V gene sequence: CDR1 DFQATT, CDR2 SNEGSKA (reference sequence). For the CDR3, the DNA is TGCAGTGCTAGAACCGGGACTCCTTCCTCCTACGAGCAGTACTTC. Translation: CSARTGTPSSYEQYF.